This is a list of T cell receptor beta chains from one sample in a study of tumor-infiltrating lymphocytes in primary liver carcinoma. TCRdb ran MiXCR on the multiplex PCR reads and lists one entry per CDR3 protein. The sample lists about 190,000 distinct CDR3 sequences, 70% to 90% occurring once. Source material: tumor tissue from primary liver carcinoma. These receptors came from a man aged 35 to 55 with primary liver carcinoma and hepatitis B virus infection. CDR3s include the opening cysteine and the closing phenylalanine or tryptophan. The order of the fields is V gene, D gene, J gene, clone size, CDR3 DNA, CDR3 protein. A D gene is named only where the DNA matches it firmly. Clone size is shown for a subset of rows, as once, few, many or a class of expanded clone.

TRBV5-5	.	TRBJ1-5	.	TGTGCCAGCAGCAGAGGGGGGGCAGATCAGCCCCAGCATTTT	CASSRGGADQPQHF
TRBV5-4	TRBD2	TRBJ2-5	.	TGTGCCAGCAGATTGAGCGGGGACGGCCAAGAGACCCAGTATTTC	CASRLSGDGQETQYF
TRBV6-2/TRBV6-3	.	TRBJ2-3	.	TGTGCCACCTCGATACAAAGCATAGATACGCAATATTTT	CATSIQSIDTQYF
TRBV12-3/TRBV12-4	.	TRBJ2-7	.	TGTGTCAGTAAAGGGGGGATTAGGTACGAGCAGTACTTC	CVSKGGIRYEQYF
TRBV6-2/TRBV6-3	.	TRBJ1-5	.	TGTGCCAACACCCTTACCTCCTCCGGATCGGGTCAGTCCCAGCATTTT	CANTLTSSGSGQSQHF
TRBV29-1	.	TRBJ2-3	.	TGCAGCATAGGGGGGGCATCAGGGGATACGCAGTATTTT	CSIGGASGDTQYF
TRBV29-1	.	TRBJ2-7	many	TGCAGCGCCCGGGACTGGTCCTACGAGCAGTACTTC	CSARDWSYEQYF
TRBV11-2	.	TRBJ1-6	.	TGTGCCAGCAGCTTCGCCGCCGGGCCAGCCAATTCACCCCTCCACTTT	CASSFAAGPANSPLHF
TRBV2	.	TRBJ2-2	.	TGTGCCAGCAGCCCGACAGTCTCGAACACCCGGGAACTGTTTTTT	CASSPTVSNTRELFF
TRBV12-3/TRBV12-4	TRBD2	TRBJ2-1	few	TGTGCCAGCACCAAAAACACCCCGGGACTAACGGCCAATGAGCAGTCCTTC	CASTKNTPGLTANEQSF
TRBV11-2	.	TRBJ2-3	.	TGTGGCAGCAGCTTAGTAGTTGGACGGGCGACAGATACGCGGTATTTT	CGSSLVVGRATDTRYF
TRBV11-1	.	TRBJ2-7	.	TGTGCCAGCAGGGAGAAGTGTTCCTACGAGCAGTACTTC	CASREKCSYEQYF
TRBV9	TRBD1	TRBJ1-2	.	TGTGCCAGCAGCGTAGCTGACAGACAGGGCTATGGCTACACCTTC	CASSVADRQGYGYTF
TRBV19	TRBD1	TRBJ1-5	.	TGTGCCAGTAGTTTGGGGACAGTTAGCAATCAGCCCCAGCATTTT	CASSLGTVSNQPQHF
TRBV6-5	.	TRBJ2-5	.	TGTGACAGCAGTTACTCGAGTAGTGGCGGCTTCCAAGAGACCCAGTACTTC	CDSSYSSSGGFQETQYF
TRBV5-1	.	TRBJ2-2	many	TGCGCCAGCAGCTGGGGGACGGTGAACACCGGGGAGCTGTTTTTT	CASSWGTVNTGELFF
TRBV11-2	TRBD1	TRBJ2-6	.	TGTGCCAGCAGAATGGGGGGAGACAGGGGCATTTCCCTCTCTGGGGCCGACGTCCTTACTTTC	CASRMGGDRGISLSGADVLTF
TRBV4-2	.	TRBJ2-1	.	TGTGCCAACAACCAAGATTGGACTACCGGCGGTGAGCAGTCCTTC	CANNQDWTTGGEQSF
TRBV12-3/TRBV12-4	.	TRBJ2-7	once	TGTGCGATCAGTCCTCAGGAGCACGAGCAGTACTTC	CAISPQEHEQYF
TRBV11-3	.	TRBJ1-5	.	TGTGGCAGCAGCTTAGATCTGGAGGTGGTTCAGCCCCAGCATTTT	CGSSLDLEVVQPQHF
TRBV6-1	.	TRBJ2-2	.	TGTGCCAGCAGTGAAGGCTGGTGGCTTACCGAGGAGCTGTTTTTT	CASSEGWWLTEELFF
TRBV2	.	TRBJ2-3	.	TGTTCCAGCACTGAAGTAGCCATGCGCACAGATACGCAGTATTTT	CSSTEVAMRTDTQYF
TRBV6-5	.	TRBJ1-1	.	TGTGCAAGCGTCCCGGGCGTTTTCTTT	CASVPGVFF
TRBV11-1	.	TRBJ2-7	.	TGTACCAGCAGCTCATACTGGGACTCCTCCTACGAGCAGTACTTC	CTSSSYWDSSYEQYF
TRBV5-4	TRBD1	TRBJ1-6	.	TGTGCCATCACCGGACAGGGGTCACCCCTCCAGTTT	CAITGQGSPLQF
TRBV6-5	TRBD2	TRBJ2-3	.	TGTGCCAACAGTTTACTCCCCCTGAGCGGGGGGACAGATACGCAGTATTTT	CANSLLPLSGGTDTQYF
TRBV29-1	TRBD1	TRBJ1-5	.	TGCAGCGCTGGACAGGGTAATAGCAATCAGCCCCTGCACTTT	CSAGQGNSNQPLHF
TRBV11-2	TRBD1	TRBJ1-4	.	TGTGCCAGCAGTTTAGACACGACAGGGGTTGAAAAATTGTTTTTT	CASSLDTTGVEKLFF
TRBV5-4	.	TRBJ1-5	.	TGTGCCAGCAGTCGCGACGGAAATAGCAATCAGCCCCAGAATTTT	CASSRDGNSNQPQNF
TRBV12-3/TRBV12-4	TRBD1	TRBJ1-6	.	TGTGCCAGTAGCTCCGAGACAGGGGATGCACCCCTCCACTTT	CASSSETGDAPLHF
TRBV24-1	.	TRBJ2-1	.	TGTACCACTAAAGACCCAGGAGGCGCCGATGTTGAGTTCTTC	CTTKDPGGADVEFF
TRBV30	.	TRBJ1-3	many	TGTGCCTGGAGTAGGGCGGGGCTAGGAAACACCATATATTTT	CAWSRAGLGNTIYF
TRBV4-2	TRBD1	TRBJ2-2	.	TGTACCAGCAGCCCAGTAACAGGGGATAACACCGAGGAGCTGTTTTTT	CTSSPVTGDNTEELFF
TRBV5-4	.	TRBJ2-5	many	TGTGCCAGCTCGGGACAATCGGGGATGGCAGAGACCCAGTACTTC	CASSGQSGMAETQYF
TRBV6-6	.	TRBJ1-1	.	TGTGCCAGCAGTTACACATGGGGCACTGAAACTTTCTTT	CASSYTWGTETFF